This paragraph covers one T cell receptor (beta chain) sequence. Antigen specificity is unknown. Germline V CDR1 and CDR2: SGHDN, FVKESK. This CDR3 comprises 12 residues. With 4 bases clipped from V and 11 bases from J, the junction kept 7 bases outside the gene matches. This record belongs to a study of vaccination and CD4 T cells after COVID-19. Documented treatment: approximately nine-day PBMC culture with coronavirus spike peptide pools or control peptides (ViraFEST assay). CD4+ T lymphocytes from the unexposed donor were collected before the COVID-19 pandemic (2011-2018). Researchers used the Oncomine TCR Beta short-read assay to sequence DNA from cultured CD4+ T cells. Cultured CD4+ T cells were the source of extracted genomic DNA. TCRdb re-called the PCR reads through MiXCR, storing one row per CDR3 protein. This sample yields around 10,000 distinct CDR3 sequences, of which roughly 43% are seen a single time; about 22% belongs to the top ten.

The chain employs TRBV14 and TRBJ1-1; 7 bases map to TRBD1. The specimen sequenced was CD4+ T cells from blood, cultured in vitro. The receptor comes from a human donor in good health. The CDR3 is CASSLRDSTAFF. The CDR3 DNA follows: TGTGCCAGCAGCCTTAGGGACAGCACGGCTTTCTTT.